The entry that follows covers one T cell receptor (beta chain) sequence. No antigen is known for it. The data stem from a study of shared clonotypes between healthy human individuals. General study findings and limits: Sequencing depth was a factor that was expected to affect clonotype sharing among donors.

Assay: immunoSEQ multiplex PCR; the TCRdb copy retains only in-frame clones and omits some. The table includes around 650,000 clones, roughly 96% detected once. CD45RO-negative cells were positively selected for CCR7, leaving out terminally differentiated effector memory CD45RA+ cells. Losses at the gene ends were 3 bases for V and 0 bases for J; bases not matched to a gene: 6. Germline V lookup: CDR1 SGDLS, CDR2 YYNGEE. CDR3 length: 16 amino acids. Sequenced material: naive CD8+ T cells sorted from blood. The source is a woman aged 30 to 39 in good health. The rearrangement links TRBV9 to TRBJ2-7; 10 positions agree with TRBD2. The CDR3 coding sequence is TGTGCCAGCAGCGCCTTCTCTAGCGGGAGCTCCTACGAGCAGTACTTC. It specifies CASSAFSSGSSYEQYF.